The 10 T cell receptor beta chains below all came from one sample that was sequenced in a study of blood T cell repertoires in COVID-19. Some clones are missing from TCRdb's copy, which holds only in-frame ones; the method was immunoSEQ multiplex PCR. The repertoire holds 60,000 to 70,000 clones, roughly nine tenths seen once, with 4.4% in the top ten. The sequencing input was peripheral blood. The receptors come from a man aged 50 to 59 with active COVID-19.

The chain recombines TRBV9 with TRBJ1-5; 9 positions agree with TRBD1. This CDR3 is built from 15 residues. V shed 3 bases and J 4 bases; nucleotides not matched to a gene: 5. CDR1 is SGDLS, CDR2 YYNGEE, per germline. CDR3 DNA: TGTGCCAGCAGCGCCACCGGGACAGGGAATCAGCCCCAGCATTTT. It encodes CASSATGTGNQPQHF.

The J gene is TRBJ2-7, the V gene TRBV28; 11 positions agree with TRBD1. The ends lost 5 bases at V and 2 bases at J; junction bases unmatched: 2. Germline V CDR1 and CDR2: MDHEN, SYDVKM. The CDR3 is made up of 14 amino acids. This chain's CDR3 is CASSTDRGPYEQYF. The CDR3, as DNA: TGTGCCAGCAGTACGGACAGGGGGCCCTACGAGCAGTACTTC.

The chain joins TRBV6-5 to TRBJ2-5, with 9 bases aligning to TRBD1. Germline assignment: CDR1 MNHEY and CDR2 SVGAGI. The CDR3 runs to 14 residues. With 6 bases clipped from V and 4 bases from J, the junction kept 6 bases outside the gene matches. CDR3 residues: CASRGRQGGETQYF. CDR3 bases: TGTGCCAGCAGAGGAAGACAGGGGGGAGAGACCCAGTACTTC.

The chain links TRBV7-8 to TRBJ2-7, with TRBD1 matching 9 bases. Per the germline V gene, CDR1 is SGHVS and CDR2 is FQNEAQ. With 6 bases clipped from V and 6 bases from J, the junction kept 6 bases outside the gene matches. This CDR3 spans 13 amino acids. CDR3: CASSWPGQGEQYF. The CDR3 bases are TGTGCCAGCAGTTGGCCGGGACAGGGCGAGCAGTACTTC.

V and J are TRBV5-1 and TRBJ2-2; weak D call: TRBD1 (6 bases). The V end lost 4 bases, the J end lost 3 bases, and 10 bases lay between the germline ends. Germline CDR1 and CDR2: SGHRS and YFSETQ. This CDR3 contains 14 residues. The CDR3 loop reads CASSPGQYTGELFF. For the CDR3, the DNA is TGCGCCAGCAGCCCGGGACAATACACCGGGGAGCTGTTTTTT.

The chain couples TRBV4-1 to TRBJ1-6; 12 bases match TRBD1. Germline CDR1 MGHRA, CDR2 YSYEKL. The CDR3 has 16 amino acids. The V segment lost 4 bases and the J segment 9 bases; nucleotides outside the gene matches: 7. CDR3 sequence reads: CASSPGEGQGASPLHF. The CDR3 DNA is TGCGCCAGCAGCCCTGGCGAGGGACAGGGGGCTTCACCCCTCCACTTT.

The genes are TRBV6-5 and TRBJ1-2; 10 bases agree with TRBD1. J lost 5 bases, V lost 6 bases, and 9 bases had no gene match. Germline lookup yields CDR1 MNHEY and CDR2 SVGAGI. The CDR3 is made up of 15 amino acids. The CDR3 DNA reads TGTGCCAGCAGCAAGACAGGGGGCGCGTCGTATGGCTACACCTTC. Translating gives CASSKTGGASYGYTF.

The V call is TRBV9, the J call TRBJ2-1; 9 bases are shared with TRBD2. The J segment lost 0 bases and the V segment lost 4 bases, leaving 2 bases of the junction unmatched. CDR1 and CDR2 from the germline V gene are SGDLS and YYNGEE. CDR3 length equals 15 residues. This CDR3 is CASSLAGSSYNEQFF. As DNA, the CDR3 is TGTGCCAGCAGCCTAGCGGGGAGCTCCTACAATGAGCAGTTCTTC.

This clone was recorded once. The chain has TRBV13 and TRBJ2-2; TRBD1 matches at 12 bases. Germline CDR1 and CDR2: PRHDT and FYEKMQ (reference sequence). V gave up 4 bases and J gave up 7 bases; unmatched junction bases: 7. The CDR3 is made up of 16 amino acids. Written as DNA, the CDR3 is TGTGCCAGCAGCTCTGGGACAGGGGGCGCTGGCGGGGAGCTGTTTTTT. Amino acid sequence: CASSSGTGGAGGELFF. Together with reference TRBV13 and TRBJ2-2, the CDR3 gives the full variable domain: AAGVIQSPRHLIKEKRETATLKCYPIPRHDTVYWYQQGPGQDPQFLISFYEKMQSDKGSIPDRFSAQQFSDYHSELNMSSLELGDSALYFCASSSGTGGAGGELFFGEGSRLTVL.

The chain is built from TRBV6-2 or TRBV6-3 and TRBJ2-1, with D possibly matching TRBD1 (6 bases). From germline, CDR1 is MNHEY and CDR2 SVGEGT. V was clipped by 6 bases and J by 4 bases, with 16 bases between them. The CDR3 is 15 amino acids. The CDR3 nucleotides are TGTGCCAGCAGCCCTCTGGGGGCTGGTTACAATGAGCAGTTCTTC. This translates into CASSPLGAGYNEQFF.